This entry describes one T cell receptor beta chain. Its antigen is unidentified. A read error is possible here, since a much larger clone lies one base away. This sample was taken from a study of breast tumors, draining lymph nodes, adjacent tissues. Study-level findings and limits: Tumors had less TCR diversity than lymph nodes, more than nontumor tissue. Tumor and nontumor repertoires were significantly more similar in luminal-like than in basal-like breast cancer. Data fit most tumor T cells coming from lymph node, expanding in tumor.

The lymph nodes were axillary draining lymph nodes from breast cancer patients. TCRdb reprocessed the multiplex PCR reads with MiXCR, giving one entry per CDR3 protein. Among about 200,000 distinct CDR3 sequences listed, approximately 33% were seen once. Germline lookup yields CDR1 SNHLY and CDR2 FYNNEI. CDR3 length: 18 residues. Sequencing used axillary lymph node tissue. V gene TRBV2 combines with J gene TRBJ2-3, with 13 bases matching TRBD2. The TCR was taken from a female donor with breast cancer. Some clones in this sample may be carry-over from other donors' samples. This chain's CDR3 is CASSLGLAGDPSTDTHYF. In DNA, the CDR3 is TGTGCCAGCAGCCTCGGACTAGCGGGGGATCCTAGCACAGATACGCACTATTTT.